Reported below is one T cell receptor beta chain. Its recognized antigen is unknown. There are no base qualities to consult, and no much larger clone falls within one base. This entry comes from a study of T cell repertoires in cytomegalovirus infection (dated 2019 in TCRdb). For context, the study as a whole: Peptide stimulations targeted recently identified HLA-C-restricted CMV epitopes, whose presentation resists viral immunomodulation, together with well-studied HLA-B-restricted epitopes. Donor HLA type was relevant to the analysis, because carriage of CMV infection together with the matching HLA type was indicated by public TCR beta signatures.

The label giving this sample's treatment or condition can be read as: in vitro stimulation with specific CMV peptide epitopes to enrich CMV-specific T cells. The sample was run on an Illumina HiSeq 1500. The public reads were quality trimmed at Q25 with fastp and then assembled into clones with MiXCR by TCRdb, keeping productive beta chains. Entries are consolidated by CDR3 protein sequence, retaining the most common genes and DNA. In all, the sample holds 680,000 or so distinct CDR3 sequences, and about 30% of those were seen once. Together, the top ten hold approximately 18% of the sample. The paper's findings and limits, for the study overall: Cumulative frequency of public TCR beta family members discriminated carriers of CMV infection plus the relevant HLA type in this cohort and an independent roughly 330-donor cohort. The ex vivo response was dominated by HLA-C-restricted CMV-specific TCR beta clonotypes, and the single most frequent clonotype in two of eight donors was supplied by these HLA-C-restricted clonotypes.

Here the sequenced sample was cultured PBMCs, taken from culture after CMV antigen stimulation. The source is a human donor in good health (CMV status not recorded). Some clones in this sample may be carry-over from other donors' samples.

Read as DNA, the sequence is TGTGCCAGCAGCTATAGAGGGGAGGTGTCCGGGGAGCTGTTTTTT. Translated, this gives CASSYRGEVSGELFF. The sequence is built from TRBV7-8 and TRBJ2-2; D gene: possibly TRBD2, on 6 matching bases. The trim is 4 bases for V and 6 bases for J, with a gap of 15 bases between the germline ends. According to the germline V gene, CDR1 reads SGHVS and CDR2 reads FQNEAQ. The CDR3, cysteine through phenylalanine, is 15 amino acids long. CDR3 DNA only is kept here, 45 bases in frame from base 1.